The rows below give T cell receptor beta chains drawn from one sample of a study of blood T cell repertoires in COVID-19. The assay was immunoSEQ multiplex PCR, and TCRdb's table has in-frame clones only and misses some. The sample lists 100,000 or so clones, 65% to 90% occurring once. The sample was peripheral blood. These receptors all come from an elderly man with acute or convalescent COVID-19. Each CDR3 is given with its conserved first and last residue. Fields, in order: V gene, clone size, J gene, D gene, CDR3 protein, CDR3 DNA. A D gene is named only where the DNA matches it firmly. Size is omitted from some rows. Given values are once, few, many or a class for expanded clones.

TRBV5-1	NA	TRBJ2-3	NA	CASSFYSPTDTQYF	TGCGCCAGCAGCTTCTACAGCCCCACAGATACGCAGTATTTT
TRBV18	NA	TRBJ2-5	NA	CASSPVRSKETQYF	TGTGCCAGCTCACCCGTCAGGTCGAAGGAGACCCAGTACTTC
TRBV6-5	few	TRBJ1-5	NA	CASSRRTGNQPQHF	TGTGCCAGCAGCCGAAGGACAGGCAATCAGCCCCAGCATTTT
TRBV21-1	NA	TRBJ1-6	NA	CASRTGNNSPLHF	TGTGCCAGCAGGACAGGGAATAATTCACCCCTCCACTTT
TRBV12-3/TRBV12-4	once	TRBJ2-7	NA	CASSLRSSNEQYF	TGTGCCAGCAGTTTACGGTCATCGAACGAGCAGTACTTC
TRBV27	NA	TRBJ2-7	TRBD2	CASSRGVPRPYEQYF	TGTGCCAGCAGCCGGGGGGTCCCCCGACCCTACGAGCAGTACTTC
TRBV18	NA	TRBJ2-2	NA	CASSEIQGNTGELFF	TGTGCCAGCTCAGAGATACAGGGGAACACCGGGGAGCTGTTTTTT
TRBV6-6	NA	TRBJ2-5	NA	CASSYSNSLQETQYF	TGTGCCAGCAGTTACTCGAACAGCCTACAAGAGACCCAGTACTTC
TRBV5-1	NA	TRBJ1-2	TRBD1	CASSLGQGVYGYTF	TGCGCCAGCAGCTTGGGACAGGGAGTGTATGGCTACACCTTC
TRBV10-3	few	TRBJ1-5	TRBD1	CAISGTGGGQPQHF	TGTGCCATCAGTGGGACAGGGGGAGGTCAGCCCCAGCATTTT
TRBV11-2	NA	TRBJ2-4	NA	CASSSHLNIQYF	TGTGCCAGCAGCTCCCATTTAAACATTCAGTACTTC
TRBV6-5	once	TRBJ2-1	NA	CASSYSEVRYYNEQFF	TGTGCCAGCAGTTACTCTGAGGTACGGTACTACAATGAGCAGTTCTTC
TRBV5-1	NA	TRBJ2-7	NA	CASSLYAERGYEQYF	TGCGCCAGCAGCTTGTATGCTGAAAGGGGCTACGAGCAGTACTTC
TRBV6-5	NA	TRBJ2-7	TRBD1	CASRGTGGYEQYF	TGTGCCAGCAGGGGGACAGGGGGCTACGAGCAGTACTTC
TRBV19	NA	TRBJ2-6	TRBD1	CASSRGTGATGANVLTF	TGTGCCAGTAGTAGAGGGACAGGGGCAACTGGGGCCAACGTCCTGACTTTC
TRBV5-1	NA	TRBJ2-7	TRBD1	CASGWDRGPREQYF	TGCGCCAGCGGATGGGACAGGGGCCCGAGAGAGCAGTACTTC
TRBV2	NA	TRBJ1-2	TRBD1	CASNFAGGISGYTF	TGTGCCAGCAATTTTGCAGGGGGCATAAGTGGCTACACCTTC
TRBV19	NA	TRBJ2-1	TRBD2	CASRRGLAGGRWNNEQFF	TGTGCCAGTAGGCGGGGACTAGCGGGAGGGAGGTGGAACAATGAGCAGTTCTTC
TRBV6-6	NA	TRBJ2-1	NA	CASSSRVNEQFF	TGTGCCAGCAGCAGCAGGGTGAATGAGCAGTTCTTC
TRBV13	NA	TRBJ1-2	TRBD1	CASSFRQGDSNYGYTF	TGTGCCAGCAGCTTCAGACAGGGGGATTCTAACTATGGCTACACCTTC
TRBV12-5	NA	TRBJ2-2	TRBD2	CASSDTGGTGELFF	TGTGCTAGCTCCGACACGGGGGGCACCGGGGAGCTGTTTTTT
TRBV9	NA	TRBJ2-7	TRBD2	CASSVTSGSYEQYF	TGTGCCAGCAGCGTCACTAGCGGCTCCTACGAGCAGTACTTC
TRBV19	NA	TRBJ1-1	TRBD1	CASNTRGKNTEAFF	TGTGCCAGTAACACCAGGGGGAAGAACACTGAAGCTTTCTTT
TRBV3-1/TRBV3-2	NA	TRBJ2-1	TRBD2	CASSQDSRTRGHEQFF	TGTGCCAGCAGCCAAGACTCTCGGACTAGAGGTCATGAGCAGTTCTTC
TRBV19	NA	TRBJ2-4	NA	CASSMSGRGNIQYF	TGTGCCAGTAGTATGAGCGGCAGGGGAAACATTCAGTACTTC
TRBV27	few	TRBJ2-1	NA	CASSFGSGKYNEQFF	TGTGCCAGCAGTTTCGGGAGTGGGAAGTACAATGAGCAGTTCTTC
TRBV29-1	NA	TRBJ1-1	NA	CSVLQGNTEAFF	TGCAGCGTTTTACAGGGGAACACTGAAGCTTTCTTT
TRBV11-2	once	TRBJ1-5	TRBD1	CASSASPGQGHQPQHF	TGTGCCAGCAGCGCTTCTCCGGGACAGGGCCATCAGCCCCAGCATTTT
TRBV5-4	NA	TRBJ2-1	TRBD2	CASSLGTSGRLGIEQFF	TGTGCCAGCAGCTTGGGGACTAGCGGGAGGCTGGGTATTGAGCAGTTCTTC
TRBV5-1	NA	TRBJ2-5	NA	CASSLGVEETQYF	TGCGCCAGCAGCTTGGGTGTCGAAGAGACCCAGTACTTC
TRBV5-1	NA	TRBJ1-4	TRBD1	CASSWDSPNEKLFF	TGCGCCAGCAGCTGGGACAGCCCAAATGAAAAACTGTTTTTT
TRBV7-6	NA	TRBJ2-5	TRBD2	CASSLAPTSVKETQYF	TGTGCCAGCAGCTTAGCGCCCACTAGCGTTAAAGAGACCCAGTACTTC
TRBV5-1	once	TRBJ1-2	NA	CASSSVTDNYGYTF	TGCGCCAGCAGCTCGGTTACAGATAACTATGGCTACACCTTC
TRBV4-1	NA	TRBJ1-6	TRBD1	CASSQLLGTERRNSPLHF	TGCGCCAGCAGCCAACTCCTCGGGACAGAGAGGCGTAATTCACCCCTCCACTTT
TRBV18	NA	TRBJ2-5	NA	CASSPDAGVGQETQYF	TGTGCCAGCTCACCGGACGCGGGTGTGGGCCAAGAGACCCAGTACTTC
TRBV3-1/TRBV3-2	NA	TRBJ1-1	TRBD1	CASSPPHRGTEAFF	TGTGCCAGCAGCCCGCCTCACAGGGGCACTGAAGCTTTCTTT
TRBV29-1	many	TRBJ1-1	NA	CSVTAGGRAFF	TGCAGCGTCACCGCCGGGGGTCGGGCTTTCTTT
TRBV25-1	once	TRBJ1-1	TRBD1	CASLDRANTEAFF	TGTGCCAGTTTGGACAGGGCGAACACTGAAGCTTTCTTT
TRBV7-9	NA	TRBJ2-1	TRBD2	CASSPTLTSGRTNEQFF	TGTGCCAGCAGCCCTACATTAACTAGCGGGAGAACGAATGAGCAGTTCTTC
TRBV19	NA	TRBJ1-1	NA	CASSSGGVLAGSKAFF	TGTGCCAGTAGTAGTGGCGGGGTGTTGGCAGGATCTAAAGCTTTCTTT
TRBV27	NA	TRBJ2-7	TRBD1	CASSSTGGSYEQYF	TGTGCCAGCAGTTCAACAGGGGGCTCCTACGAGCAGTACTTC